Sequencing of this T cell receptor (beta chain) was carried out in a study of post-analysis software for immune sequencing data. The wider study: Patients had relapsing-remitting, secondary progressive or progressive-relapsing multiple sclerosis; some lacked subtype. General study results and limits: People with multiple sclerosis had a significantly lower normalized Chao1 diversity than controls did. Four to six TRBV segments appeared more often in patients than in controls, and TRBV5-6, TRBV5-1 and TRBV20-1 were among these.

Trimming removed 0 bases at V and 5 bases at J, with 17 bases between. Germline CDR1 and CDR2: SGHRS and YFSETQ. This CDR3 spans 17 amino acids. The TCR beta cDNA libraries carried unique molecular identifiers. The yield from approximately 1 to 10 million T cells was around 500,000 cDNA molecules in total. TCRdb redid the calling of the PCR reads with MiXCR, one entry per CDR3 protein. Of approximately 250,000 distinct CDR3 sequences listed, 35% to 45% are singletons. For this clonotype: Its antigen is still unknown.

The receptor was derived from a girl between 5 and 17 years old with multiple sclerosis. V usage is TRBV5-1 and J usage is TRBJ1-4; a possible D gene is TRBD1 (5 bases). The source material was blood. CDR3 residues: CASSLGLGDSSNEKLFF. The CDR3 DNA follows: TGCGCCAGCAGCTTGGGCCTTGGCGACAGCTCGAATGAAAAACTGTTTTTT.